This is a list of T cell receptor beta chains from one sample in a study of blood T cell repertoires in COVID-19. The table came from immunoSEQ multiplex PCR; TCRdb's copy has only in-frame clones and leaves some out. There are about 310,000 clones in the sample; about 90% occur only once, and under 1.1% lies in the top ten. The material sequenced was peripheral blood. Receptors were obtained from a woman in her 40s with COVID-19, enrolled during active disease. Each CDR3 is given with its conserved first and last residue. D genes are given only for firm matches. Clone sizes are given selectively: once, few, many, or a class where the clone is expanded.

NA,NA,TRBV6-5,TRBJ2-3,CASSYSPEIADTQYF,TGTGCCAGCAGTTACTCCCCGGAGATCGCAGATACGCAGTATTTT
NA,TRBD1,TRBV27,TRBJ2-1,CASGPGTGGKNEQFF,TGTGCCAGCGGGCCCGGGACAGGGGGCAAAAATGAGCAGTTCTTC
once,TRBD1,TRBV29-1,TRBJ1-1,CSANTGTGMNTEAFF,TGCAGCGCTAATACCGGGACAGGGATGAACACTGAAGCTTTCTTT
NA,NA,TRBV2,TRBJ2-7,CASSEIRKGGGNEQYF,TGTGCCAGCAGTGAAATCCGGAAGGGAGGTGGAAACGAGCAGTACTTC
NA,TRBD1,TRBV28,TRBJ1-5,CASNPQGALQPQHF,TGTGCCAGCAATCCACAGGGGGCATTACAGCCCCAGCATTTT
NA,TRBD2,TRBV4-3,TRBJ2-7,CASSHTLAGVFYEQYF,TGCGCCAGCAGCCACACACTAGCGGGAGTCTTCTACGAGCAGTACTTC
NA,NA,TRBV30,TRBJ2-1,CAWSAGGALEQFF,TGTGCCTGGAGCGCCGGGGGTGCCCTTGAGCAGTTCTTC
NA,NA,TRBV2,TRBJ2-3,CASSEGVYTDTQYF,TGTGCCAGCAGTGAAGGTGTGTACACAGATACGCAGTATTTT
NA,TRBD1,TRBV2,TRBJ1-5,CASRGTRGLVNNQPQHF,TGTGCCAGCAGGGGAACGAGGGGGCTCGTGAACAATCAGCCCCAGCATTTT
NA,NA,TRBV2,TRBJ1-5,CASTQTNSGNQPQHF,TGTGCCAGCACCCAGACCAATTCCGGGAATCAGCCCCAGCATTTT
NA,NA,TRBV28,TRBJ1-3,CASSLPGLSGNTIYF,TGTGCCAGCAGCCTTCCGGGTCTCTCTGGAAACACCATATATTTT
NA,TRBD2,TRBV27,TRBJ2-1,CAARGLAMQFF,TGTGCCGCTCGGGGACTAGCCATGCAGTTCTTC
NA,TRBD1,TRBV5-1,TRBJ2-2,CASSLGQGTIAGELFF,TGCGCCAGCAGCTTAGGACAGGGCACGATCGCCGGGGAGCTGTTTTTT
few,NA,TRBV25-1,TRBJ1-2,CASTHPVNYGYTF,TGTGCCAGCACCCACCCGGTGAACTATGGCTACACCTTC
NA,TRBD1,TRBV19,TRBJ1-5,CASSWTGPNQPQHF,TGTGCCAGTTCCTGGACAGGGCCCAATCAGCCCCAGCATTTT
NA,TRBD2,TRBV7-9,TRBJ2-1,CASSRGLAGGPSYNEQFF,TGTGCCAGCAGCCGAGGACTAGCGGGAGGGCCATCCTACAATGAGCAGTTCTTC
once,TRBD1,TRBV11-3,TRBJ2-2,CASSLDLGGAVTGELFF,TGTGCCAGCAGCTTAGATCTAGGGGGCGCAGTGACCGGGGAGCTGTTTTTT
NA,TRBD1,TRBV6-1,TRBJ1-6,CASSVASRGESPLHF,TGTGCCAGCAGTGTAGCATCCAGGGGGGAATCACCCCTCCACTTT
once,TRBD1,TRBV10-3,TRBJ1-3,CAINLDRGYGNTIYF,TGTGCCATCAACTTGGACAGGGGCTACGGAAACACCATATATTTT
NA,TRBD2,TRBV4-2,TRBJ2-7,CASSQDLLAGSSYEQYF,TGTGCCAGCAGCCAAGATCTCCTAGCGGGGTCTTCCTACGAGCAGTACTTC
NA,TRBD1,TRBV2,TRBJ1-1,CASSEGQVLTEAFF,TGTGCCAGCAGTGAGGGACAGGTGCTCACTGAAGCTTTCTTT
NA,NA,TRBV5-1,TRBJ1-3,CASSLGQADTIYF,TGCGCCAGCAGCCTGGGACAAGCGGACACCATATATTTT
NA,NA,TRBV9,TRBJ1-1,CASSGLSGTEAFF,TGTGCCAGCAGCGGACTATCGGGAACTGAAGCTTTCTTT
NA,NA,TRBV7-9,TRBJ2-7,CASIGGELNEQYF,TGTGCCAGCATCGGAGGCGAATTGAACGAGCAGTACTTC
NA,TRBD2,TRBV28,TRBJ2-7,CASSSTSGTSYEQYF,TGTGCCAGCAGTTCGACTAGCGGTACTTCCTACGAGCAGTACTTC
NA,TRBD2,TRBV6-2/TRBV6-3,TRBJ2-3,CASSYPGSAGGTDTQYF,TGTGCCAGCAGTTACCCCGGGTCTGCGGGGGGCACAGATACGCAGTATTTT